The present T cell receptor (beta chain) was sequenced within a study of cytomegalovirus exposure and HLA in healthy donors. Study-level points and caveats: Based on reports, TCR beta sequences accurately predicted HLA-A and HLA-B alleles for most subjects.

About this clone itself: Antigen unknown.

With 60 Vbeta and 13 Jbeta primers, the PCR was carried out. Using immunoSEQ multiplex PCR, the repertoire was profiled, and TCRdb retains in-frame clones only, with some absent. This table has about 190,000 clones, around four fifths appearing once. Sequenced sample: PBMCs. This TCR was sampled from a boy aged 2 to 10 in good health and CMV-seronegative.

For the CDR3, the DNA is TGCGCCAGCGCAACAGCGGGGTACAATGAGCAGTTCTTC. It yields the protein CASATAGYNEQFF. The rearrangement uses TRBV5-1 and TRBJ2-1; TRBD2 agrees at 7 bases. CDR1 is SGHRS and CDR2 is YFSETQ in the germline V gene. Trimming removed 7 bases from V and 4 bases from J; junction bases left unmatched: 5. CDR3 length: 13 amino acids.